This paragraph covers one TCR beta chain sequence. Its antigen is undetermined. This sample was taken from a study of identical twins. One entry per CDR3 protein, called by TCRdb with MiXCR from the 5' RACE reads. The sample has hundreds of thousands of distinct CDR3 sequences, under 9% seen once. Study-level points and caveats: Cross-sectional statistics, not tracking of the same donors, supported the conclusions. For cord blood, abundant beta clonotypes had fewer insertions, unlike memory repertoires, which showed none. Twin-shared out-of-frame alpha sequences were enriched for low generation probability.

Germline CDR1 SGHRS, CDR2 YFSETQ. The V gene end was trimmed by 4 bases and the J gene end by 5 bases; junction bases not matched to a gene: 8. The CDR3 loop spans 15 amino acids. These data also featured in a second study, about yellow fever vaccine responses in identical twins.

The genes are TRBV5-1 and TRBJ2-7, with 11 bases matching TRBD2. This TCR was recovered from a woman between 18 and 30 years old in good health. Material: memory (CD45RO+) T cells sorted from blood. The CDR3 DNA reads TGCGCCAGCAGCACGATTAGCGGGAGGGCCCACGAGCAGTACTTC. It translates to CASSTISGRAHEQYF.